This T cell receptor beta chain was obtained from a study of T cells in localized non-small cell lung cancer. Study-wide points: Of the tissues analyzed, uninvolved adjacent lung showed maximal T cell clonality, greater than tumor. Prolonged overall survival went with higher T cell density in the blood. Sequencing involved a lone tumor region, leaving heterogeneity possible. Adjacent lung had a median around 60 of the 100 largest tumor clones.

Generated by immunoSEQ multiplex PCR, the TCRdb table keeps only in-frame clones and is missing some. Here the sample spans about 91,000 clones, roughly 87% being singletons. Germline CDR1 and CDR2: SNHLY and FYNNEI. V gave up 5 bases and J gave up 4 bases, with 22 bases separating them. This CDR3 has 17 amino acids. About this clone: Its matching antigen is unknown.

This clonotype was sampled from a man aged 35-69 years with stage I squamous cell lung carcinoma. The specimen was peripheral blood, collected before any cancer treatment. This chain joins TRBV2 and TRBJ2-3; a possible D gene is TRBD2 (7 bases). DNA for the CDR3: TGTGCCAGCAGTCTACCCCGGGGCCAGGGGAGGGCAGATACGCAGTATTTT. Translated, it gives CASSLPRGQGRADTQYF.